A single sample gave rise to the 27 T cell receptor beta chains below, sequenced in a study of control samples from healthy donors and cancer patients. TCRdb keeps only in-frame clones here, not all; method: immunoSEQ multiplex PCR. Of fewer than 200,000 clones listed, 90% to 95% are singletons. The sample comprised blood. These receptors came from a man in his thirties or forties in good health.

CDR3 DNA: TGTGCCAGTCTGTTCGGCGGGACGGCTTTCTTT. Translating it yields CASLFGGTAFF. This rearrangement joins TRBV19 to TRBJ1-1; tentatively, D is TRBD1 (5 bases). Germline V gene sequence: CDR1 LNHDA, CDR2 SQIVND (reference sequence). This CDR3 region has 11 residues. V was trimmed by 8 bases and J by 11 bases, leaving 15 bases between them.

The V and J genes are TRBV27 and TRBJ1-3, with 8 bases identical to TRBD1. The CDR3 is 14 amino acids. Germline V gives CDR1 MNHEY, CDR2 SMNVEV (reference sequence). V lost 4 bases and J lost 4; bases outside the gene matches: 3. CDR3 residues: CASSSWTGGNTIYF. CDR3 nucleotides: TGTGCCAGCAGTTCGTGGACAGGGGGAAACACCATATATTTT.

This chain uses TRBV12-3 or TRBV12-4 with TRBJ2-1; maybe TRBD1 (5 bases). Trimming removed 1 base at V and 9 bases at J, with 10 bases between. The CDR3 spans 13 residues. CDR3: CASSLGQGLEQFF. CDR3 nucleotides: TGTGCCAGCAGTTTAGGGCAGGGCCTTGAGCAGTTCTTC.

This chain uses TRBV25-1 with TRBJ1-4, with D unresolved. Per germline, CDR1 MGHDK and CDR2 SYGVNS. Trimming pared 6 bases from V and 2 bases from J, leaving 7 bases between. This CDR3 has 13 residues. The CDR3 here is CASRGTTNEKLFF. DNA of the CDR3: TGTGCCAGCAGGGGTACGACTAATGAAAAACTGTTTTTT.

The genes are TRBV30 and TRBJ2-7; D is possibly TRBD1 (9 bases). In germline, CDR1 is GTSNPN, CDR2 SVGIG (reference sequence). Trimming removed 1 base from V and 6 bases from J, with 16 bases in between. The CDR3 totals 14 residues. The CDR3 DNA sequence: TGTGCCTGGAGTGGGGTAGCGGGACAGGGCGAGCAGTACTTC. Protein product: CAWSGVAGQGEQYF.

The DNA of the CDR3 is TGTGCCAGTAGTATTGAAATCCCCCGGGACTACACACCAGGGGAGCTGTTTTTT. It yields the protein CASSIEIPRDYTPGELFF. The chain uses TRBV19 and TRBJ2-2; 7 nucleotides match TRBD2. The J segment lost 8 bases and the V segment lost 3 bases, leaving 18 bases of the junction unmatched. From germline, CDR1 is LNHDA and CDR2 SQIVND (reference sequence). CDR3 length: 18 amino acids.

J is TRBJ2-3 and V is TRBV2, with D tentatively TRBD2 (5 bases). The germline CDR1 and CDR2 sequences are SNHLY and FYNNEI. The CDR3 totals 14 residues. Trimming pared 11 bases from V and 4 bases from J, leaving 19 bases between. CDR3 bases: TGTGCCTGCCGGCTTTCTAGCAAGGCAGATACGCAGTATTTT. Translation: CACRLSSKADTQYF.

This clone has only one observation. The CDR3 loop reads CASSLANGGEQFF. CDR3 nucleotide sequence: TGTGCCAGCAGCTTAGCGAATGGTGGTGAGCAGTTCTTC. The chain employs TRBV7-8 and TRBJ2-1; no clear D gene. CDR1 and CDR2 from the germline V gene are SGHVS and FQNEAQ. The length of the CDR3 is 13 residues. The V end lost 0 bases, the J end lost 9 bases, and 9 bases lay between the germline ends.

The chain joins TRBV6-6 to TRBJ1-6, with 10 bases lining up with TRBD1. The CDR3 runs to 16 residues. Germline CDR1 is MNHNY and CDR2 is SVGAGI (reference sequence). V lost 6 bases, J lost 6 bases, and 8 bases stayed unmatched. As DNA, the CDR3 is TGTGCCAGCAGAGAGACAGGGGGCGCGAGTAATTCACCCCTCCACTTT. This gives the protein CASRETGGASNSPLHF.

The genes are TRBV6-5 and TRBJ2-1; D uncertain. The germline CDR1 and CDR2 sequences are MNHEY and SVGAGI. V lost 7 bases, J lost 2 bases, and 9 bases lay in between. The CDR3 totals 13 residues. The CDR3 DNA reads TGTGCCAGCACCCCGTGGCCCTACAATGAGCAGTTCTTC. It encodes CASTPWPYNEQFF.

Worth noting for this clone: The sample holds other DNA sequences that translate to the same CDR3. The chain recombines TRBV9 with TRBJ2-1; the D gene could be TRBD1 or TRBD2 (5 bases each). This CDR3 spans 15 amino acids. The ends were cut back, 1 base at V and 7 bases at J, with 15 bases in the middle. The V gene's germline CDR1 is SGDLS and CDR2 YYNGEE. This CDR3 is CASSVRGGAPNEQFF. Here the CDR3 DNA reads TGTGCCAGCAGCGTACGGGGTGGGGCCCCTAATGAGCAGTTCTTC. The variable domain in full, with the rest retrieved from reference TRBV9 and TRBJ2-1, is DSGVTQTPKHLITATGQRVTLRCSPRSGDLSVYWYQQSLDQGLQFLIQYYNGEERAKGNILERFSAQQFPDLHSELNLSSLELGDSALYFCASSVRGGAPNEQFFGPGTRLTVL.

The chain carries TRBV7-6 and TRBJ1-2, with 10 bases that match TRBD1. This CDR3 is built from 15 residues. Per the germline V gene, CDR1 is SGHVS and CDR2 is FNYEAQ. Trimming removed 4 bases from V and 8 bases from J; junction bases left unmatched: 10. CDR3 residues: CASSSDDRGRRGYTF. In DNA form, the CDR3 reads TGTGCCAGCAGCTCGGACGACAGGGGGCGCAGGGGCTACACCTTC.

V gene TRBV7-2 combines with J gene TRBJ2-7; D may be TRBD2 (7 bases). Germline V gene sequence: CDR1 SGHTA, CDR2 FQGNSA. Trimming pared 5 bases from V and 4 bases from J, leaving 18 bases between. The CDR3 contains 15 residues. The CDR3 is CASSPRGGAVYEQYF. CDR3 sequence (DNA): TGTGCCAGCAGCCCGAGGGGGGGGGCAGTGTACGAGCAGTACTTC.

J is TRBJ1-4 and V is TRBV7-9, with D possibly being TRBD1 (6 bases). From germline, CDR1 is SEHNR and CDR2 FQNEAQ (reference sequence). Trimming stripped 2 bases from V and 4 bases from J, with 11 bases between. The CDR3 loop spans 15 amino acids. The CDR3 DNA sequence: TGTGCCAGCAGCTTATCGGACAGTCTTAATGAAAAACTGTTTTTT. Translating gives CASSLSDSLNEKLFF.

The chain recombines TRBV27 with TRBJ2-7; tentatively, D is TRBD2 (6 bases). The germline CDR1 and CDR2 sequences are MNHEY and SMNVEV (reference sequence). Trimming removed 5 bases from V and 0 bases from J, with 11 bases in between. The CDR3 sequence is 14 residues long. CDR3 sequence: CASSRLGSSYEQYF. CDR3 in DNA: TGTGCCAGCAGTCGACTAGGTTCCTCCTACGAGCAGTACTTC.

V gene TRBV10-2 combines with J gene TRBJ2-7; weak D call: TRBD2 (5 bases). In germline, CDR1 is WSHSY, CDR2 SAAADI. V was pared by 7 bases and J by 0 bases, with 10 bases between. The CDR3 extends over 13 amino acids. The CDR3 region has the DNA TGCGCCAGCATGAGGGATAGCTCCTACGAGCAGTACTTC. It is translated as CASMRDSSYEQYF.

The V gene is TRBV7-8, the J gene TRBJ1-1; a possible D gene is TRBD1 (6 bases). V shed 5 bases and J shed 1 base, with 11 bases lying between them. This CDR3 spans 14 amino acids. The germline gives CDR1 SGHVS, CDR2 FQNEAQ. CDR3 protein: CASSVQGWNTEAFF. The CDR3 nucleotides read TGTGCCAGCAGCGTACAGGGCTGGAACACTGAAGCTTTCTTT.

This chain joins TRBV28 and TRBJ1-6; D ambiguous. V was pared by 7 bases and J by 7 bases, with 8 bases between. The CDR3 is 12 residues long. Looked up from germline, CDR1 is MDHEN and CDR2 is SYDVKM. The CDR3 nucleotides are TGTGCCAGCACTTGGCAGAATTCACCCCTCCACTTT. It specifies CASTWQNSPLHF.

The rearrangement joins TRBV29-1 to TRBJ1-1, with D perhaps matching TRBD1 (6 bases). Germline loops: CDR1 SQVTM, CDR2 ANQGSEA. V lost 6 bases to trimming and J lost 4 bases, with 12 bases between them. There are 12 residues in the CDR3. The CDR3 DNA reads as TGCAGCGTGGTACAGGGAAGCACTGAAGCTTTCTTT. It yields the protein CSVVQGSTEAFF.

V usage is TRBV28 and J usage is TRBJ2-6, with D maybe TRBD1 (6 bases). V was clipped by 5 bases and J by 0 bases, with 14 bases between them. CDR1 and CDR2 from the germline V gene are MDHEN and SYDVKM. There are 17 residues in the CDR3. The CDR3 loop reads CASSDRDISSGANVLTF. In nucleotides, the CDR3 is TGTGCCAGCAGTGACCGGGACATTAGCTCTGGGGCCAACGTCCTGACTTTC.

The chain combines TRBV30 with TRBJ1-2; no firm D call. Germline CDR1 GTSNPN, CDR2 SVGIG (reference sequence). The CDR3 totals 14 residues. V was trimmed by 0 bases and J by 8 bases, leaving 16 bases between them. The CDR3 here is CAWSVMKAFGGYTF. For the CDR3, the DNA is TGTGCCTGGAGTGTAATGAAGGCTTTCGGGGGCTACACCTTC.

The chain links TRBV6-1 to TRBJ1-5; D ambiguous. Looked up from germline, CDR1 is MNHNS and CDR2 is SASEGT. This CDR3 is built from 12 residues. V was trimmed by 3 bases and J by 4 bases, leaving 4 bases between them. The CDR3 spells CASSEQNQPQHF. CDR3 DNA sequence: TGTGCCAGCAGTGAGCAAAATCAGCCCCAGCATTTT.

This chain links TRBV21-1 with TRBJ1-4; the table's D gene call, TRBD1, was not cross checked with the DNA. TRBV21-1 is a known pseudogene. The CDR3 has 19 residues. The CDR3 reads CASSKPRGGQGATNEKLFF. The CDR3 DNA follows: TGTGCCAGCAGCAAACCCCGTGGGGGACAGGGTGCAACTAATGAAAAACTGTTTTTT.

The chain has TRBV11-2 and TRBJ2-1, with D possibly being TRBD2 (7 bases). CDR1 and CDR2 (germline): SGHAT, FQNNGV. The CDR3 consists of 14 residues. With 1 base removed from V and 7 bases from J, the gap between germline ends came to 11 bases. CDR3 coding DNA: TGTGCCAGCAGCTTAGTGCGGGGGCAAAATGAGCAGTTCTTC. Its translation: CASSLVRGQNEQFF. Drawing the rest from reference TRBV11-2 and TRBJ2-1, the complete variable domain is EAGVAQSPRYKIIEKRQSVAFWCNPISGHATLYWYQQILGQGPKLLIQFQNNGVVDDSQLPKDRFSAERLKGVDSTLKIQPAKLEDSAVYLCASSLVRGQNEQFFGPGTRLTVL.

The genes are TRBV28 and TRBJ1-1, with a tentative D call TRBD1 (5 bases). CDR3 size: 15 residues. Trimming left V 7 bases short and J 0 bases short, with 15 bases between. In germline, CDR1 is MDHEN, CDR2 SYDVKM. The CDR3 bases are TGTGCCAGCACACTACCGGGGGGTTTGAACACTGAAGCTTTCTTT. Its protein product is CASTLPGGLNTEAFF.

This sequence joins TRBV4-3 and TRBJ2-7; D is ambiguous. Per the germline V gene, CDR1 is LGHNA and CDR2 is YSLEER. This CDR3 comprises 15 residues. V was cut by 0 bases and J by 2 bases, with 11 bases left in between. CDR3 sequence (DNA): TGCGCCAGCAGCCAAGAACAGTGGAAGGCCTACGAGCAGTACTTC. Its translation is CASSQEQWKAYEQYF.

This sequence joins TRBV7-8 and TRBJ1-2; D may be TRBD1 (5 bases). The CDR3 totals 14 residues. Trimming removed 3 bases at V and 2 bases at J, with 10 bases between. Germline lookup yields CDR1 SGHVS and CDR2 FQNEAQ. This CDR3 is CASSLETANYGYTF. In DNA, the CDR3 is TGTGCCAGCAGCTTGGAGACAGCGAACTATGGCTACACCTTC. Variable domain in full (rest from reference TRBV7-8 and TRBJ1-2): GAGVSQSPRYKVAKRGQDVALRCDPISGHVSLFWYQQALGQGPEFLTYFQNEAQLDKSGLPSDRFFAERPEGSVSTLKIQRTQQEDSAVYLCASSLETANYGYTFGSGTRLTVV.